This T cell receptor beta chain appears in the sequencing data of a study of blood T cell repertoires in COVID-19. Study context: Specimens from acute and convalescent COVID-19 originated in the United States, Italy and Spain. T cells, B-cell-depleted T cells, or PBMCs provided the cDNA or gDNA that served as material.

The assay was immunoSEQ multiplex PCR, and TCRdb's table has in-frame clones only and misses some. The sample has tens of thousands of clones, roughly 90% seen once. J was trimmed by 2 bases and V by 0 bases; bases with no gene match: 1. Germline V lookup: CDR1 LNHNV, CDR2 YYDKDF (reference sequence). The CDR3 consists of 17 residues. V usage is TRBV15 and J usage is TRBJ2-1; 13 nucleotides agree with TRBD2. The sequence was collected from a human donor in a cohort sampled during active COVID-19. Sequencing input: peripheral blood. CDR3 loop: CATSREGTSGAYNEQFF. The CDR3 DNA sequence: TGTGCCACCAGCAGAGAAGGGACTAGCGGGGCCTACAATGAGCAGTTCTTC.